Included here is one TCR beta chain sequence, with context. Its antigen is unidentified. Sequenced by immunoSEQ multiplex PCR; TCRdb stores in-frame clones only, minus some. The sample yields 2 million to 2.5 million clones, approximately 95% seen once. These data are taken from a study of shared clonotypes between healthy human individuals. Findings and caveats of the study: Rarefaction analysis demonstrated incomplete sorted-subset sequencing notwithstanding large depth. Non-shared clonotypes had lower generation probabilities than those shared by all four donors.

This TCR derives from a man in his late teens or twenties in good health. Some clones in this sample may be carry-over from other donors' samples. What was sequenced was naive CD4+ T cells from PBMCs. Regarding subset: CD45RA+ positively selected.

In nucleotides, the CDR3 is TGTGCCAGCAGACGCAACAGGGAGGGTAATTCACCCCTCCACTTT. It codes for CASRRNREGNSPLHF. This chain connects TRBV27 to TRBJ1-6; weak D call: TRBD1 (6 bases). The V and J ends lost 6 bases and 6 bases respectively, with 15 bases between them. The V gene's germline CDR1 is MNHEY and CDR2 SMNVEV (reference sequence). The CDR3 spans 15 residues.